This T cell receptor beta chain appears in the sequencing data of a study of blood T cell repertoires in COVID-19. Turning to the study itself: The analysed material was cDNA or gDNA that came from T cells, B-cell-depleted T cells, or PBMCs.

The V and J ends lost 4 bases and 5 bases, in that order; junction bases with no gene match: 3. The CDR3 sequence is 13 residues long. The germline V gene has CDR1 SGDLS and CDR2 YYNGEE. Methods used by the authors: By means of reference gene primer amplification, nucleated cell counts were estimated. TCRdb's copy holds only in-frame clones and misses some; the assay was immunoSEQ multiplex PCR. V and J calls plus clone size are reproduced from that table; the DNA served to infer D and trimming. Seen here are about 210,000 clones, approximately 91% observed once, and the top ten hold under 5.5%. This sequence originates from a woman between 40 and 50 years old with acute or convalescent COVID-19. This chain uses TRBV9 with TRBJ2-5, with TRBD1 matching over 9 bases. Sequenced: peripheral blood. CDR3 DNA sequence: TGTGCCAGCAGCAAGACAGGGGGTGAGACCCAGTACTTC. Residues: CASSKTGGETQYF. Full variable domain (outside the CDR3, taken from reference TRBV9 and TRBJ2-5): DSGVTQTPKHLITATGQRVTLRCSPRSGDLSVYWYQQSLDQGLQFLIQYYNGEERAKGNILERFSAQQFPDLHSELNLSSLELGDSALYFCASSKTGGETQYFGPGTRLLVL.